The 8 T cell receptor beta chains reported below all come from one sample, sequenced in a study of PD-L1 blockade in urothelial cancer. The assay was immunoSEQ multiplex PCR, and TCRdb's table has in-frame clones only and misses some. The sample holds roughly 62,000 clones, over 75% seen once. The sample in question was PBMCs, obtained around atezolizumab (anti-PD-L1) treatment. The receptor source for this set is a man in his 70s with urothelial cancer.

The gene calls are TRBV4-2 and TRBJ1-5; 7 bases match TRBD1. The CDR3 runs to 14 residues. J was trimmed by 6 bases and V by 0 bases; bases with no gene match: 2. The germline CDR1 and CDR2 sequences are LGHNA and YNFKEQ. This CDR3 is CASSQDPGGQPQHF. In DNA form, the CDR3 reads TGTGCCAGCAGCCAAGACCCAGGGGGTCAGCCCCAGCATTTT.

The V call is TRBV5-1, the J call TRBJ2-7; TRBD2 matches at 10 bases. Germline CDR1 SGHRS, CDR2 YFSETQ. There are 18 residues in the CDR3. Unmatched junction bases numbered 17, after V lost 4 bases and J lost 4 bases. The CDR3 coding sequence is TGCGCCAGCAGCACCACTCTAGCGGGAGACCAGGAGGTGTACGAGCAGTACTTC. Protein sequence: CASSTTLAGDQEVYEQYF.

J is TRBJ2-5 and V is TRBV5-5, with a possible D match to TRBD2 (6 bases). The CDR3 length is 14 residues. V was trimmed by 0 bases and J by 3 bases, leaving 9 bases between them. Germline V gene sequence: CDR1 SGHKS, CDR2 YYEKEE (reference sequence). CDR3 sequence (DNA): TGTGCCAGCAGCTTGGGGGGACTGGAAGAGACCCAGTACTTC. It yields the protein CASSLGGLEETQYF.

The rearrangement uses TRBV30 and TRBJ2-3; D possibly corresponds to TRBD1 (5 bases). This CDR3 comprises 15 residues. V was shortened by 0 bases and J by 7 bases, with 17 bases between the two germline ends. CDR1 is GTSNPN and CDR2 is SVGIG in the germline V gene (reference sequence). CDR3 in DNA: TGTGCCTGGAGTGTAGGGTACGGATCAGGGAATACGCAGTATTTT. Translated, it gives CAWSVGYGSGNTQYF.

This chain connects TRBV5-5 to TRBJ2-1; no clear D. Per germline, CDR1 SGHKS and CDR2 YYEKEE (reference sequence). The CDR3 is 15 residues long. V lost 0 bases and J lost 0, with 7 bases in between. The CDR3 loop is CASSLDGDSYNEQFF. CDR3 sequence (DNA): TGTGCCAGCAGCTTGGATGGAGACTCCTACAATGAGCAGTTCTTC.

This chain links TRBV5-1 with TRBJ1-4, with 8 bases aligning to TRBD1. Losses at the gene ends were 2 bases for V and 7 bases for J; bases not matched to a gene: 10. The germline V gene has CDR1 SGHRS and CDR2 YFSETQ. The CDR3 has 16 amino acids. The CDR3 DNA is TGCGCCAGCAGCTTAGGACAGGGAATTACTTTTGAAAAACTGTTTTTT. Amino acid sequence: CASSLGQGITFEKLFF.

The genes are TRBV19 and TRBJ1-2; 12 bases fit TRBD1. With V trimmed by 3 bases and J by 7 bases, 3 bases remained unmatched. This CDR3 is 14 amino acids long. CDR1 is LNHDA, CDR2 SQIVND, per germline (reference sequence). The CDR3 spells CASSIRDRGLGYTF. CDR3 DNA: TGTGCCAGTAGTATCCGGGACAGGGGGCTTGGCTACACCTTC.

This clone occurred once. This rearrangement joins TRBV30 to TRBJ2-1; 10 bases map to TRBD2. The trim removed 3 bases at V and 8 bases at J, leaving 10 bases unmatched. The germline CDR1 and CDR2 sequences are GTSNPN and SVGIG (reference sequence). The CDR3 runs 15 residues. CDR3: CAWSPGLAFGHEQFF. CDR3 coding DNA: TGTGCCTGGAGCCCGGGACTAGCGTTCGGTCATGAGCAGTTCTTC.